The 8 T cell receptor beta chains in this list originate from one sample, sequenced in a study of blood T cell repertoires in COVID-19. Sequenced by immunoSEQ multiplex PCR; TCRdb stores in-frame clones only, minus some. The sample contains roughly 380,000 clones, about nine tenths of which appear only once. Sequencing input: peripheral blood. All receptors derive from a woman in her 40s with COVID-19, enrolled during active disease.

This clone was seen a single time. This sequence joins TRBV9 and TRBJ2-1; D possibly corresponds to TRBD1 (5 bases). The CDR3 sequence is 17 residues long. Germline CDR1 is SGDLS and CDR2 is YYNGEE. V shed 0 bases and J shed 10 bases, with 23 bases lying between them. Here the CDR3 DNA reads TGTGCCAGCAGCGTAGAGTCTCCTACAGGCCGACCTATCGAGCAGTTCTTC. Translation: CASSVESPTGRPIEQFF. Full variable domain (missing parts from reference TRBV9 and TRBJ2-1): DSGVTQTPKHLITATGQRVTLRCSPRSGDLSVYWYQQSLDQGLQFLIQYYNGEERAKGNILERFSAQQFPDLHSELNLSSLELGDSALYFCASSVESPTGRPIEQFFGPGTRLTVL.

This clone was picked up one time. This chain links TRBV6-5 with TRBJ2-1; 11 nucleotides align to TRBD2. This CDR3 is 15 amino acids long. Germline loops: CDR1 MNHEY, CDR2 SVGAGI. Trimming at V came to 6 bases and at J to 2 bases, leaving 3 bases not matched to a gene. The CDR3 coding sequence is TGTGCCAGCAGCCTAGCGGGAGGAGCCTACAATGAGCAGTTCTTC. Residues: CASSLAGGAYNEQFF.

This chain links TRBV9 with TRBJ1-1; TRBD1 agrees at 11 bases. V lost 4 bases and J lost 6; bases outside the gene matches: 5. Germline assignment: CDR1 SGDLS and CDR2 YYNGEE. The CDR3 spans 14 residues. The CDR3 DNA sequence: TGTGCCAGCAGCTCAGGACAGGGGGCTGCTGAAGCTTTCTTT. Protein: CASSSGQGAAEAFF.

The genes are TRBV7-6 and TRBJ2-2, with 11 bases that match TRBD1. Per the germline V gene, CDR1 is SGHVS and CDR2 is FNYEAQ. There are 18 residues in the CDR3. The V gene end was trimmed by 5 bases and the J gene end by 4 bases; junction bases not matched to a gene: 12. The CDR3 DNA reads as TGTGCCAGCAGCCCCCAGGACAGGGGGCGGGCGGGCACCGGGGAGCTGTTTTTT. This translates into CASSPQDRGRAGTGELFF.

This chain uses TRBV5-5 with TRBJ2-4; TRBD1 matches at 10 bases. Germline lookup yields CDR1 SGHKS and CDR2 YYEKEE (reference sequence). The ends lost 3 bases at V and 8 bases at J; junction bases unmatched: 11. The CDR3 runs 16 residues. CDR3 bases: TGTGCCAGCAGCTGGCGACAGGGGGCGAAGCAAGACATTCAGTACTTC. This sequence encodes CASSWRQGAKQDIQYF.

DNA for the CDR3: TGCGCCAGCAGCCAAGAAGCTACCTTAGATACGCAGTATTTT. It specifies CASSQEATLDTQYF. V usage is TRBV4-3 and J usage is TRBJ2-3, with D unresolved. Germline values: CDR1 LGHNA, CDR2 YSLEER. This CDR3 spans 14 amino acids. Trimming shortened V by 0 bases and J by 5 bases, and 9 bases separated the two germline ends.

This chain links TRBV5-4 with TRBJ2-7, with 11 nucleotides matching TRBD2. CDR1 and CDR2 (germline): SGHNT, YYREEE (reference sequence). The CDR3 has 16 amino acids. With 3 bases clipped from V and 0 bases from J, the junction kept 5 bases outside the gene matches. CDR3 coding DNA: TGTGCCAGCAGCTCCAAGACTAGCGGGATCTCCTACGAGCAGTACTTC. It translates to CASSSKTSGISYEQYF.

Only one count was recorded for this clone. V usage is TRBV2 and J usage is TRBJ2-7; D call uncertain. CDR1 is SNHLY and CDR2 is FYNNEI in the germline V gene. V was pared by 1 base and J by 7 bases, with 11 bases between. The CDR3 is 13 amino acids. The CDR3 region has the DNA TGTGCCAGCAGTGAAGGGCTAGTCCCTGAGCAGTACTTC. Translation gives CASSEGLVPEQYF.